Presented here are 26 T cell receptor beta chains from one specimen sequenced in a study of vaccination and CD4 T cells after COVID-19. These receptors' targets are unknown. Sequencing of cultured CD4+ T cell DNA used the Oncomine TCR Beta short-read assay. TCRdb re-called the PCR reads with MiXCR, one entry per CDR3 protein. The repertoire consists of approximately 11,000 distinct CDR3 sequences, with almost 60% occurring once and the leading ten covering 16%. The treatment here: 10-day PBMC culture with coronavirus spike peptide pools or control peptides (ViraFEST assay). Sequencing was done on a sample of CD4+ T cells from blood, cultured in vitro. Source of these receptors: a human donor who had recovered from COVID-19.

The chain employs TRBV7-2 and TRBJ1-2; D remains ambiguous. The CDR3 runs 15 residues. V was trimmed by 3 bases and J by 4 bases, leaving 15 bases between them. Germline V gene sequence: CDR1 SGHTA, CDR2 FQGNSA. CDR3 protein: CASSFGLSFLYGYTF. CDR3 DNA sequence: TGTGCCAGCAGCTTCGGCCTCTCGTTCCTCTATGGCTACACCTTC.

The table lists this clonotype with a few counts. This chain links TRBV11-3 with TRBJ2-3; 8 bases match TRBD2. V gave up 0 bases and J gave up 2 bases; unmatched junction bases: 10. The CDR3 sequence is 18 residues long. Germline V gene data show CDR1 as SGHNT and CDR2 as YENEEA. This CDR3 reads CASSLESWAGGPTDTQYF. Written as DNA, the CDR3 is TGTGCCAGCAGCTTAGAGAGCTGGGCGGGAGGCCCCACAGATACGCAGTATTTT.

This clonotype was observed a few times. This chain uses TRBV20-1 with TRBJ1-5; TRBD1 agrees at 7 bases. Trimming cost V 5 bases and J 6 bases; bases outside gene matches: 10. Per the germline V gene, CDR1 is DFQATT and CDR2 is SNEGSKA (reference sequence). This CDR3 comprises 14 residues. The CDR3 region has the DNA TGCAGTGCTCAAGGCCAGGGGGTTCTTCAGCCCCAGCATTTT. This gives the protein CSAQGQGVLQPQHF.

The chain uses TRBV4-3 and TRBJ2-2; 9 bases match TRBD2. V gave up 4 bases and J gave up 4 bases; unmatched junction bases: 7. The length of the CDR3 is 16 residues. Germline V CDR1 and CDR2: LGHNA, YSLEER. CDR3: CASSPVAGVGTGELFF. Here the CDR3 DNA reads TGCGCCAGCAGCCCGGTAGCGGGAGTGGGCACCGGGGAGCTGTTTTTT.

The chain uses TRBV6-1 and TRBJ2-1, with D possibly being TRBD1 or TRBD2 (5 bases each). The CDR3 has 16 amino acids. The V end lost 6 bases, the J end lost 0 bases, and 15 bases lay between the germline ends. CDR1 MNHNS and CDR2 SASEGT come from the germline V gene. The CDR3 loop is CASRPGPSSSYNEQFF. The CDR3 nucleotides read TGTGCCAGCAGACCGGGACCCTCGAGCTCCTACAATGAGCAGTTCTTC.

The J gene is TRBJ1-2, the V gene TRBV20-1; no clear D. Germline V gene lookup returns CDR1 DFQATT and CDR2 SNEGSKA (reference sequence). Between the trimmed V and J ends, which lost 6 bases and 2 bases, there was a span of 16 bases. The CDR3 length is 14 residues. The CDR3 sequence: CSAARPAGNYGYTF. The CDR3 nucleotides are TGCAGTGCGGCCCGTCCCGCGGGGAACTATGGCTACACCTTC.

The V and J genes are TRBV7-2 and TRBJ2-5; D may be TRBD2 (5 bases). V lost 1 base and J lost 5, with 14 bases in between. CDR1 is SGHTA, CDR2 FQGNSA, per germline. The CDR3 loop spans 15 amino acids. The CDR3 here is CASSLGPGFRETQYF. In DNA, the CDR3 is TGTGCCAGCAGCTTAGGCCCGGGGTTCCGTGAGACCCAGTACTTC.

This sequence joins TRBV19 and TRBJ2-1; the match to TRBD2 covers 13 bases. Germline V gene sequence: CDR1 LNHDA, CDR2 SQIVND (reference sequence). J lost 6 bases, V lost 4 bases, and 6 bases had no gene match. This CDR3 spans 16 amino acids. The CDR3 DNA sequence: TGTGCCAGTAGTAACCATCGACTAGCGGGGGGCAATGAGCAGTTCTTC. The encoded protein is CASSNHRLAGGNEQFF.

This chain links TRBV30 with TRBJ1-2; D not certain. Trimming removed 0 bases from V and 7 bases from J, with 12 bases in between. Germline values: CDR1 GTSNPN, CDR2 SVGIG (reference sequence). The CDR3 loop spans 13 amino acids. The CDR3 bases are TGTGCCTGGAGTGTACAACAGTCTTGTGGCTACACCTTC. It translates to CAWSVQQSCGYTF.

This clonotype appeared a few times. This chain uses TRBV29-1 with TRBJ1-1; D is perhaps TRBD1 (6 bases). This CDR3 region has 15 residues. Germline values: CDR1 SQVTM, CDR2 ANQGSEA. The V end lost 1 base, the J end lost 5 bases, and 17 bases lay between the germline ends. The CDR3 DNA reads TGCAGCGTTGAAGTGGGGGCAGGGGTTGGAACTGAAGCTTTCTTT. Residues: CSVEVGAGVGTEAFF.

This chain links TRBV11-2 with TRBJ2-1; D is possibly TRBD1 or TRBD2 (5 bases each). V shed 4 bases and J shed 4 bases, with 11 bases lying between them. CDR1 and CDR2 (germline): SGHAT, FQNNGV. The CDR3 is 14 amino acids. Here the CDR3 reads CASSSGRGYNEQFF. In nucleotides, the CDR3 is TGTGCCAGCAGCTCGGGACGGGGTTACAATGAGCAGTTCTTC.

The V call is TRBV7-2, the J call TRBJ1-2, with D tentatively TRBD1 (6 bases). V gave up 2 bases and J gave up 6 bases, with 16 bases separating them. CDR1 SGHTA and CDR2 FQGNSA come from the germline V gene. This CDR3 spans 15 amino acids. The CDR3 DNA follows: TGTGCCAGCAGCTTAAATGGGGGGCGAGGACATGGCTACACCTTC. This gives the protein CASSLNGGRGHGYTF.

The chain joins TRBV27 to TRBJ2-7; D unresolved. Germline CDR1 MNHEY, CDR2 SMNVEV (reference sequence). The CDR3 runs to 15 residues. Trimming took 6 bases from V and 2 from J, leaving 17 bases between them. In nucleotides, the CDR3 is TGTGCCAGCAGGATAGGCGGAAGTTTTACCTACGAGCAGTACTTC. Its translation is CASRIGGSFTYEQYF.

As for this clonotype: A read error may produce the germline difference seen at one junction end. The chain couples TRBV6-1 to TRBJ1-1; maybe TRBD1 (5 bases). Per germline, CDR1 MNHNS and CDR2 SASEGT. The CDR3 runs to 15 residues. The chain's CDR3 is CASIELGRPNTEAFF. Here the CDR3 DNA reads TGTGCCAGCATTGAATTGGGACGCCCGAACACTGAAGCTTTCTTT.

CDR3 loop: CSARDLRGPGENIQYF. CDR3 DNA sequence: TGCAGTGCTAGAGACTTGAGGGGGCCCGGAGAAAACATTCAGTACTTC. The V and J genes are TRBV20-1 and TRBJ2-4; TRBD1 matches 7 bases. The CDR3 is made up of 16 amino acids. The germline CDR1 and CDR2 sequences are DFQATT and SNEGSKA (reference sequence). V trimming: 0 bases; J trimming: 5 bases; junction bases outside the gene matches: 10.

This chain links TRBV12-3 or TRBV12-4 with TRBJ1-1, with D unresolved. V was trimmed by 3 bases and J by 4 bases, leaving 3 bases between them. The CDR3 is made up of 11 amino acids. CDR3 nucleotide sequence: TGTGCCAGCAGTTTGTCCACTGAAGCTTTCTTT. Amino acids: CASSLSTEAFF.

The chain recombines TRBV6-5 with TRBJ2-7, with 12 bases matching TRBD2. Germline V gene lookup returns CDR1 MNHEY and CDR2 SVGAGI. This CDR3 spans 18 amino acids. J gave up 3 bases and V 2 bases, and 11 bases lay outside the gene matches. CDR3 coding DNA: TGTGCCAGCAGTTACCCCCTGTCCAGGACTAGCGGGGACTACGAGCAGTACTTC. Its translation: CASSYPLSRTSGDYEQYF.

The chain uses TRBV2 and TRBJ1-1; the D gene is possibly TRBD1 (6 bases). The CDR3 has 16 residues. V was cut by 4 bases and J by 6 bases, with 21 bases left in between. Germline-derived CDR1 and CDR2 are SNHLY and FYNNEI. The CDR3 region has the DNA TGTGCCAGCAGTGGGATTTCGGGGGCGGAGGGAGCTGAAGCTTTCTTT. Protein product: CASSGISGAEGAEAFF.

This clonotype was found a few times. V is TRBV20-1 and J is TRBJ1-5; 10 nucleotides agree with TRBD1. The CDR3 runs 14 residues. Germline assignment: CDR1 DFQATT and CDR2 SNEGSKA (reference sequence). Germline trimming cut 7 bases from V and 0 bases from J; bases unmatched to any gene: 3. CDR3 sequence reads: CSVGTGDSNQPQHF. The CDR3, as DNA: TGCAGTGTTGGGACAGGGGATAGCAATCAGCCCCAGCATTTT.

This chain uses TRBV27 with TRBJ1-5, with D tentatively TRBD1 (6 bases). There are 15 residues in the CDR3. Germline V gene sequence: CDR1 MNHEY, CDR2 SMNVEV (reference sequence). Trimming removed 6 bases from V and 5 bases from J, with 17 bases in between. CDR3 DNA sequence: TGTGCCAGCAGGACAGGAGCTAATTTCTATCAGCCCCAGCATTTT. It encodes CASRTGANFYQPQHF.

The chain carries TRBV7-2 and TRBJ1-2, with D tentatively TRBD1 (5 bases). The V end lost 5 bases, the J end lost 8 bases, and 12 bases lay between the germline ends. The CDR3 length is 12 residues. Germline CDR1 and CDR2: SGHTA and FQGNSA. This CDR3 reads CASSLRGGGYTF. The DNA of the CDR3 is TGTGCCAGCAGCCTACGGGGGGGGGGCTACACCTTC.

Of note for this clonotype: A junction boundary mismatches the germline segment, possibly from a read error. V gene TRBV20-1 combines with J gene TRBJ1-2; 11 nucleotides align to TRBD1. CDR1 DFQATT and CDR2 SNEGSKA come from the germline V gene (reference sequence). CDR3 length equals 13 residues. The CDR3 spells CNATPGQGGDYTF. For the CDR3, the DNA is TGCAATGCTACGCCGGGACAGGGGGGAGACTACACCTTC.

The chain carries TRBV2 and TRBJ2-5; weak D call: TRBD2 (6 bases). Germline-derived CDR1 and CDR2 are SNHLY and FYNNEI. Trimming removed 3 bases at V and 1 base at J, with 21 bases between. This CDR3 contains 18 residues. Here the CDR3 DNA reads TGTGCCAGCAGTGATGGAGGGATTGGGTTGGGAGGCCAAGAGACCCAGTACTTC. It encodes CASSDGGIGLGGQETQYF.

The chain links TRBV20-1 to TRBJ2-3; D might be TRBD2 (5 bases). CDR3 length: 13 residues. CDR1 DFQATT and CDR2 SNEGSKA come from the germline V gene (reference sequence). Trimming left V 3 bases short and J 1 base short, with 8 bases between. Here the CDR3 DNA reads TGCAGTGCTAGTACCGGGGGCACAGATACGCAGTATTTT. It translates to CSASTGGTDTQYF.

V usage is TRBV2 and J usage is TRBJ1-5, with 7 nucleotides matching TRBD1. The CDR3 consists of 16 residues. Germline CDR1 is SNHLY and CDR2 is FYNNEI. V gave up 2 bases and J gave up 2 bases; unmatched junction bases: 6. CDR3 residues: CASSERGGAGNQPQHF. The CDR3 region has the DNA TGTGCCAGCAGTGAAAGAGGGGGCGCGGGCAATCAGCCCCAGCATTTT.

The chain couples TRBV5-4 to TRBJ1-2; D gene uncertain. CDR3 length: 14 residues. Germline CDR1 and CDR2: SGHNT and YYREEE (reference sequence). Trimming took off 0 bases at V and 7 bases at J, with 13 bases between the two ends. CDR3 nucleotides: TGTGCCAGCAGCTTGGGGAGTTACTCGGGTGGCTACACCTTC. Amino acid sequence: CASSLGSYSGGYTF.